There are many counts of the clone carrying this T cell receptor (beta chain). Its antigen remains unidentified. The junction had 6 bases not matched to a gene; V was cut back by 3 bases and J by 2 bases. Germline V lookup: CDR1 DFQATT, CDR2 SNEGSKA (reference sequence). The CDR3 loop spans 15 amino acids. Together with a sample-barcoded 5' primer, a J-beta primer mix was included in a second PCR lasting about 7 to 11 cycles. Samples each returned at least 3 million CDR3-containing paired-end reads. TCRdb independently ran MiXCR on the 5' RACE reads; one entry per CDR3 protein. The table shows over a million distinct CDR3 sequences, with roughly two fifths occurring only once. This entry is derived from a study of blood T cells in healthy people across ages. General study points: Diversity of TCR beta correlated strongly with naive T cell percentage.

Investigators took roughly 9.5 milliliters of peripheral blood from every donor. Extracted total RNA amounted to at least 5.5 micrograms for each sample. The chain employs TRBV20-1 and TRBJ2-3; 9 bases line up with TRBD2. The receptor comes from a woman between 18 and 30 years old in good health. What was sequenced was blood. The CDR3 sequence is CSASRVAGATDTQYF. CDR3 bases: TGCAGTGCTAGTAGAGTAGCGGGAGCCACAGATACGCAGTATTTT.